This is a list of T cell receptor beta chains from one sample in a study of blood T cell repertoires in COVID-19. Measured with immunoSEQ multiplex PCR; TCRdb has only the in-frame clones, and not every one. The sample records about 58,000 clones, around 87% being singletons. The sequencing sample was made of peripheral blood. The receptor source for this set is a man in his 60s with active COVID-19. Each CDR3 is given with its conserved first and last residue. D genes are given only for firm matches. Expanded clones are given a class, and other clones once, few, many or no size at all.

j_call | v_call | clone_size | d_call | cdr3_aa | cdr3_nt
TRBJ1-6 | TRBV3-1/TRBV3-2 | - | - | CASSPSGGNSPLHF | TGTGCCAGCAGCCCCTCGGGGGGCAATTCACCCCTCCACTTT
TRBJ2-1 | TRBV11-3 | - | - | CASSVSGISYNEQFF | TGTGCCAGCAGCGTTAGCGGAATCTCCTACAATGAGCAGTTCTTC
TRBJ1-2 | TRBV7-2 | - | - | CASNRGGVGGYTF | TGTGCCAGCAACCGGGGGGGGGTTGGCGGCTACACCTTC
TRBJ1-3 | TRBV7-9 | - | - | CASSPGATGNTIYF | TGTGCCAGCAGCCCAGGGGCTACTGGAAACACCATATATTTT
TRBJ2-7 | TRBV9 | - | TRBD2 | CASSVDPLGLVIQEQYF | TGTGCCAGCAGCGTAGACCCCCTAGGACTAGTAATCCAGGAGCAGTACTTC
TRBJ2-3 | TRBV10-2 | - | TRBD1 | CASKGAGTDTQYF | TGCGCCAGCAAGGGGGCGGGCACAGATACGCAGTATTTT
TRBJ2-7 | TRBV29-1 | - | - | CSVAPQTYEQYF | TGCAGCGTTGCCCCCCAAACCTACGAGCAGTACTTC
TRBJ2-1 | TRBV12-3/TRBV12-4 | - | - | CASSLVANEQFF | TGTGCCAGCAGTTTAGTGGCCAATGAGCAGTTCTTC
TRBJ2-2 | TRBV2 | - | TRBD1 | CASMPGGKTGELFF | TGTGCCAGCATGCCAGGGGGAAAAACCGGGGAGCTGTTTTTT
TRBJ2-7 | TRBV20-1 | - | - | CSANLIHEQYF | TGCAGTGCTAACCTAATCCACGAGCAGTACTTC
TRBJ2-3 | TRBV6-5 | few | TRBD2 | CATKGGGTITDTQYF | TGTGCCACCAAGGGCGGGGGGACTATCACAGATACGCAGTATTTT
TRBJ1-5 | TRBV19 | once | TRBD1 | CASSISRTGLPQHF | TGTGCCAGTAGTATATCGCGGACAGGGCTGCCCCAGCATTTT
TRBJ2-5 | TRBV24-1 | - | TRBD1 | CATSDWGQGETQYF | TGTGCCACCAGTGATTGGGGACAGGGTGAGACCCAGTACTTC
TRBJ2-6 | TRBV19 | - | - | CASSVKLAGANVLTF | TGTGCCAGTAGTGTAAAGTTAGCTGGGGCCAACGTCCTGACTTTC
TRBJ2-5 | TRBV6-2/TRBV6-3 | - | TRBD2 | CASSYYASGGAGETQYF | TGTGCCAGCAGTTACTATGCTAGCGGGGGGGCCGGCGAGACCCAGTACTTC
TRBJ2-4 | TRBV7-2 | - | - | CASSRVGGPLAKNIQYF | TGTGCCAGCAGCCGGGTGGGGGGGCCTTTAGCCAAAAACATTCAGTACTTC
TRBJ2-3 | TRBV12-5 | - | TRBD1 | CASGSGQGLTDTQYF | TGTGCTAGTGGTTCGGGACAGGGCTTGACAGATACGCAGTATTTT
TRBJ1-1 | TRBV20-1 | - | - | CSASALTGTEAFF | TGCAGTGCTAGTGCCTTAACAGGGACTGAAGCTTTCTTT
TRBJ2-2 | TRBV3-1/TRBV3-2 | - | - | CASSDITENTGELFF | TGTGCCAGCAGCGATATCACAGAGAACACCGGGGAGCTGTTTTTT
TRBJ2-2 | TRBV10-1 | - | - | CASRPRETGELFF | TGCGCCAGCAGGCCCAGGGAAACCGGGGAGCTGTTTTTT
TRBJ2-4 | TRBV10-1 | - | - | CASSAGTLSENIQYF | TGCGCCAGCTCGGCAGGGACTCTTTCGGAAAACATTCAGTACTTC
TRBJ2-7 | TRBV6-5 | - | TRBD2 | CASSTRTSKSHEQYF | TGTGCCAGCAGTACGAGGACTAGTAAATCCCACGAGCAGTACTTC
TRBJ2-3 | TRBV27 | - | TRBD2 | CASRRWTSRTDTQYF | TGTGCCAGCAGGCGGTGGACTAGCCGCACAGATACGCAGTATTTT
TRBJ1-2 | TRBV3-1/TRBV3-2 | - | - | CASSQGMQGRLSGYTF | TGTGCCAGCAGCCAAGGTATGCAGGGGAGATTAAGTGGCTACACCTTC
TRBJ2-1 | TRBV11-1 | few | TRBD1 | CASSLLLGQGDEQFF | TGTGCCAGCAGTCTACTGCTGGGACAGGGCGATGAGCAGTTCTTC
TRBJ2-2 | TRBV5-1 | - | - | CASSLLVGGPGELFF | TGCGCCAGCAGCTTGCTAGTCGGAGGGCCCGGGGAGCTGTTTTTT
TRBJ2-1 | TRBV5-6 | once | TRBD2 | CASSLGTSVYNEQFF | TGTGCCAGCAGCCTCGGGACTAGCGTATACAATGAGCAGTTCTTC
TRBJ2-2 | TRBV9 | - | - | CASSVGQDTGELFF | TGTGCCAGCAGCGTAGGGCAGGACACCGGGGAGCTGTTTTTT